The 20 T cell receptor beta chains below all came from one sample that was sequenced in a study of shared clonotypes between healthy human individuals. This table comes from immunoSEQ multiplex PCR, and its TCRdb copy is limited to in-frame clones, with some not included. This sample has over 95,000 clones, with about 70% found just once. What was sequenced was memory CD8+ T cells sorted from blood. Subset described: CD45RO+ cells pooled with CCR7-negative TemRA cells. The receptor set was obtained from a woman younger than 45 in good health.

The chain carries TRBV28 and TRBJ2-1, with 8 bases identical to TRBD2. This CDR3 is 15 amino acids long. V gave up 5 bases and J gave up 8 bases; unmatched junction bases: 11. Germline CDR1 MDHEN, CDR2 SYDVKM. For the CDR3, the DNA is TGTGCCAGCAGTCCACCGGGACTAGGGGCCCATGAGCAGTTCTTC. The encoded protein is CASSPPGLGAHEQFF.

The CDR3 loop reads CASRTGTGVYEQYF. In DNA, the CDR3 is TGCGCCAGCAGAACCGGGACAGGGGTGTACGAGCAGTACTTC. This chain joins TRBV5-1 and TRBJ2-7; 10 positions match TRBD1. V lost 5 bases, J lost 4 bases, and 6 bases stayed unmatched. The CDR3 is made up of 14 amino acids. Germline values: CDR1 SGHRS, CDR2 YFSETQ.

This clone was observed once. CDR3 loop: CASSSGFSYNEQFF. CDR3 nucleotide sequence: TGTGCCAGCAGTTCAGGGTTCTCCTACAATGAGCAGTTCTTC. The chain recombines TRBV28 with TRBJ2-1, with D possibly matching TRBD1 (5 bases). Per the germline V gene, CDR1 is MDHEN and CDR2 is SYDVKM. CDR3 length: 14 amino acids. V dropped 4 bases and J dropped 0 bases, with 7 bases sitting between them.

This clone has only one observation. V usage is TRBV30 and J usage is TRBJ2-7, with D unclear. CDR3 length equals 12 residues. V lost 0 bases and J 2 bases, leaving 5 bases between the germline ends. CDR1 and CDR2 (germline): GTSNPN, SVGIG (reference sequence). In DNA form, the CDR3 reads TGTGCCTGGAGTGTTCAGCCCTACGAGCAGTACTTC. Translated, it gives CAWSVQPYEQYF. The complete variable domain, with remaining parts taken from reference TRBV30 and TRBJ2-7, reads SQTIHQWPATLVQPVGSPLSLECTVEGTSNPNLYWYRQAAGRGLQLLFYSVGIGQISSEVPQNLSASRPQDRQFILSSKKLLLSDSGFYLCAWSVQPYEQYFGPGTRLTVT.

V gene TRBV11-2 combines with J gene TRBJ2-2, with D perhaps given as TRBD1 or TRBD2 (6 bases each). The CDR3 runs 15 residues. Trimming cost V 3 bases and J 2 bases, with 10 bases left between them. Germline V CDR1 and CDR2: SGHAT, FQNNGV. As DNA, the CDR3 is TGTGCCAGCAGCTTCCGGGGGCCAAACACCGGGGAGCTGTTTTTT. Protein: CASSFRGPNTGELFF.

Only one count was recorded for this clone. The chain is built from TRBV25-1 and TRBJ2-5, with D perhaps given as TRBD1 or TRBD2 (5 bases each). The V and J ends lost 1 base and 3 bases respectively, with 15 bases between them. The length of the CDR3 is 16 residues. CDR1 and CDR2 from the germline V gene are MGHDK and SYGVNS. CDR3 sequence: CASSESAGGGEETQYF. The CDR3 coding sequence is TGTGCCAGCAGTGAATCGGCGGGTGGGGGAGAAGAGACCCAGTACTTC.

There are a few counts of this clone. J is TRBJ2-4 and V is TRBV25-1; D may match TRBD1 or TRBD2 (6 bases each). Deletions cut 2 bases from V and 3 bases from J, with 17 bases between. The CDR3 extends over 17 amino acids. Germline-derived CDR1 and CDR2 are MGHDK and SYGVNS. The CDR3 region has the DNA TGTGCCAGCAGTGAAGGGGGGCGCGGGAACCTCAAAAACATTCAGTACTTC. This encodes CASSEGGRGNLKNIQYF.

This clone was seen at least ten times. The chain carries TRBV6-5 and TRBJ2-1; 7 bases align to TRBD2. J was trimmed by 7 bases and V by 2 bases; bases with no gene match: 8. CDR1 and CDR2 from the germline V gene are MNHEY and SVGAGI. The CDR3 runs to 15 residues. The CDR3, as DNA: TGTGCCAGCAGTTACGGGAGGGAGCAAACGAATGAGCAGTTCTTC. Encoded protein: CASSYGREQTNEQFF.

The chain links TRBV5-1 to TRBJ1-2; TRBD1 matches at 8 bases. The CDR3 is 15 amino acids. Germline CDR1 reads SGHRS; CDR2 reads YFSETQ. The trim removed 5 bases at V and 4 bases at J, leaving 10 bases unmatched. This CDR3 reads CASSTDREYVYGYTF. CDR3 bases: TGCGCCAGCAGTACGGACAGGGAATACGTCTATGGCTACACCTTC.

The V call is TRBV27, the J call TRBJ1-2, with D perhaps TRBD1 (6 bases). The CDR3 length is 13 residues. In germline, CDR1 is MNHEY, CDR2 SMNVEV (reference sequence). Trimming shortened V by 4 bases and J by 7 bases, and 13 bases separated the two germline ends. CDR3 amino acids: CASSSTGHLGYTF. The CDR3 region has the DNA TGTGCCAGCAGTTCAACGGGACACCTTGGCTACACCTTC.

The CDR3, as DNA: TGTGCCAGCAGTGGTTTGGGAACATCCTACGAGCAGTACTTC. This encodes CASSGLGTSYEQYF. The chain carries TRBV6-1 and TRBJ2-7, with D uncertain. This CDR3 has 14 residues. Looked up from germline, CDR1 is MNHNS and CDR2 is SASEGT. The V gene lost 4 bases and the J gene lost 1 base, with 11 bases spanning the gap.

This clone was recorded once. This chain links TRBV9 with TRBJ2-1; 7 bases align to TRBD2. CDR1 is SGDLS, CDR2 YYNGEE, per germline. With 4 bases clipped from V and 9 bases from J, the junction kept 10 bases outside the gene matches. The CDR3 runs to 14 residues. CDR3 protein: CASSPSTSTVEQFF. The CDR3 DNA reads as TGTGCCAGCAGCCCATCGACTAGCACGGTTGAGCAGTTCTTC.

This chain joins TRBV7-2 and TRBJ1-2; no clear D. This CDR3 region has 12 residues. With 1 base removed from V and 5 bases from J, the gap between germline ends came to 5 bases. In germline, CDR1 is SGHTA, CDR2 FQGNSA. CDR3 sequence reads: CASSLDAYGYTF. CDR3 sequence (DNA): TGTGCCAGCAGCTTAGACGCATATGGCTACACCTTC.

This clone was counted a single time. V is TRBV11-2 and J is TRBJ2-3; TRBD2 agrees at 10 bases. V lost 3 bases, J lost 4 bases, and 7 bases stayed unmatched. This CDR3 spans 16 amino acids. Germline-derived CDR1 and CDR2 are SGHAT and FQNNGV. The CDR3 loop reads CASSFSLAGVADTQYF. CDR3 bases: TGTGCCAGCAGCTTTTCTCTAGCGGGAGTAGCAGATACGCAGTATTTT.

The gene calls are TRBV28 and TRBJ1-5; D possibly corresponds to TRBD1 (6 bases). Per germline, CDR1 MDHEN and CDR2 SYDVKM. V lost 2 bases, J lost 0 bases, and 26 bases lay in between. CDR3 length: 21 residues. The CDR3 here is CASSLPIFATGTKYSNQPQHF. In DNA form, the CDR3 reads TGTGCCAGCAGTTTACCGATCTTCGCTACCGGGACAAAGTATAGCAATCAGCCCCAGCATTTT.

The chain combines TRBV27 with TRBJ1-5; the D gene is possibly TRBD1 (5 bases). There are 14 residues in the CDR3. V was cut by 1 base and J by 1 base, with 5 bases left in between. The germline V gene encodes CDR1 MNHEY and CDR2 SMNVEV (reference sequence). The CDR3 is CASSLWGSNQPQHF. CDR3 sequence (DNA): TGTGCCAGCAGTTTATGGGGGAGCAATCAGCCCCAGCATTTT.

In the case of this clone: With a far larger clone one base away, a read error is the likely cause. It is likely a read error, because the conserved phenylalanine at the end of the CDR3 is missing. V gene TRBV15 combines with J gene TRBJ1-5; 10 bases align to TRBD1. The CDR3 consists of 15 residues. V lost 4 bases, J lost 7 bases, and 7 bases stayed unmatched. The germline V gene has CDR1 LNHNV and CDR2 YYDKDF (reference sequence). CDR3 in DNA: TGTGCCACCAGCATCGGGACAGGGGAAACGCAGCCCCAGCATCTT. It encodes CATSIGTGETQPQHL.

V is TRBV6-4 and J is TRBJ2-2; D not resolved. V was shortened by 0 bases and J by 3 bases, with 5 bases between the two germline ends. Germline CDR1 and CDR2: MRHNA and SNTAGT. This CDR3 has 14 amino acids. The CDR3 loop is CASSDSTDTGELFF. The DNA for the CDR3 is TGTGCCAGCAGTGACTCGACTGACACCGGGGAGCTGTTTTTT.

The chain uses TRBV7-9 and TRBJ1-6; TRBD1 is a possible D gene (5 bases). The V gene's germline CDR1 is SEHNR and CDR2 FQNEAQ (reference sequence). The V end was cut by 5 bases, the J end by 5 bases, with 13 bases between. The CDR3 is 15 residues long. The CDR3 region has the DNA TGTGCCAGCAGCCCACCCCAGGGAGATAATTCACCCCTCCACTTT. Its protein is CASSPPQGDNSPLHF.

Concerning this clone itself: The same CDR3 is also encoded by other DNA sequences in this sample. V gene TRBV9 combines with J gene TRBJ2-7; D might be TRBD1 (8 bases). The CDR3 contains 14 residues. V was shortened by 3 bases and J by 5 bases, with 15 bases between the two germline ends. CDR1 SGDLS and CDR2 YYNGEE come from the germline V gene. The DNA for the CDR3 is TGTGCCAGCAGCGCTGACAGGGGAGGGGACGAGCAGTACTTC. Translation: CASSADRGGDEQYF.